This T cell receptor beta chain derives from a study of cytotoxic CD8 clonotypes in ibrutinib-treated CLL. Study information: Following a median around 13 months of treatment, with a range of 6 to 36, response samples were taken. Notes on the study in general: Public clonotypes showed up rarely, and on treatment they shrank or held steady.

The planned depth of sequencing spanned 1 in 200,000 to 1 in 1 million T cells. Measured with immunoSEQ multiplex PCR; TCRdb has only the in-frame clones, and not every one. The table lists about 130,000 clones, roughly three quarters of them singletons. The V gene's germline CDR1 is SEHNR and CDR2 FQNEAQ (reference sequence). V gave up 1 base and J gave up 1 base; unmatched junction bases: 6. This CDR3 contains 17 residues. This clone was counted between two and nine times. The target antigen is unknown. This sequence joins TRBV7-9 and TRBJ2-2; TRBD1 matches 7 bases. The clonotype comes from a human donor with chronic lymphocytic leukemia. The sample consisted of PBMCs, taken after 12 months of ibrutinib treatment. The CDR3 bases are TGTGCCAGCAGCTTAGTCCGTGGGACAGAGAACACCGGGGAGCTGTTTTTT. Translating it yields CASSLVRGTENTGELFF.